Below are 18 T cell receptor beta chains sequenced from a single sample in a study of cytomegalovirus exposure and HLA in healthy donors. TCRdb keeps only in-frame clones here, not all; method: immunoSEQ multiplex PCR. Here the sample spans approximately 210,000 clones, about 82% being singletons. The sample consisted of PBMCs. These receptors came from a woman younger than 35 in good health and CMV-seronegative.

The rearrangement uses TRBV5-1 and TRBJ2-2; D possibly corresponds to TRBD1 (6 bases). V lost 1 base and J lost 2, with 12 bases in between. The CDR3 contains 16 residues. CDR1 and CDR2 (germline): SGHRS, YFSETQ. The DNA for the CDR3 is TGCGCCAGCAGCTTGAGGACAGCGCTCAACACCGGGGAGCTGTTTTTT. Residues: CASSLRTALNTGELFF.

V usage is TRBV19 and J usage is TRBJ2-1, with 8 positions matching TRBD2. J was trimmed by 8 bases and V by 1 base; bases with no gene match: 13. The CDR3 covers 17 residues. Germline V gene sequence: CDR1 LNHDA, CDR2 SQIVND (reference sequence). This chain's CDR3 is CASSIAKREKVKYEQFF. The CDR3, as DNA: TGTGCCAGTAGTATAGCCAAGCGGGAGAAAGTTAAGTATGAGCAGTTCTTC. The full variable domain, rest sourced from reference TRBV19 and TRBJ2-1, is DGGITQSPKYLFRKEGQNVTLSCEQNLNHDAMYWYRQDPGQGLRLIYYSQIVNDFQKGDIAEGYSVSREKKESFPLTVTSAQKNPTAFYLCASSIAKREKVKYEQFFGPGTRLTVL.

V usage is TRBV27 and J usage is TRBJ2-6; D is uncertain. Germline V lookup: CDR1 MNHEY, CDR2 SMNVEV (reference sequence). Trimming shortened V by 4 bases and J by 5 bases, and 6 bases separated the two germline ends. The CDR3 spans 13 residues. The CDR3 coding sequence is TGTGCCAGCAGTTCAGGCTGGGCCAACGTCCTGACTTTC. This sequence encodes CASSSGWANVLTF.

V is TRBV4-2 and J is TRBJ1-1; D gene uncertain. Germline CDR1 is LGHNA and CDR2 is YNFKEQ. The V gene lost 0 bases and the J gene lost 0 bases, with 14 bases spanning the gap. The CDR3 has 17 amino acids. The CDR3: CASSQDPGREVNTEAFF. The CDR3 coding sequence is TGTGCCAGCAGCCAAGATCCGGGGAGAGAAGTGAACACTGAAGCTTTCTTT.

The chain links TRBV13 to TRBJ1-5; no clear D gene. The germline V and J ends were trimmed by 4 bases and 5 bases, with 9 bases remaining between them. Germline CDR1 PRHDT, CDR2 FYEKMQ (reference sequence). The CDR3 extends over 13 amino acids. CDR3 sequence: CASSSGQDQPQHF. DNA for the CDR3: TGTGCCAGCAGCTCTGGGCAGGATCAGCCCCAGCATTTT.

This clone was counted a single time. This chain joins TRBV10-3 and TRBJ1-2, with D possibly being TRBD1 (5 bases). Trimming removed 2 bases at V and 1 base at J, with 8 bases between. CDR1 is ENHRY, CDR2 SYGVKD, per germline. The CDR3 covers 14 residues. The CDR3 here is CAISEGALNYGYTF. DNA of the CDR3: TGTGCCATCAGTGAGGGGGCCCTTAACTATGGCTACACCTTC.

CDR3 in DNA: TGTGCCAGTAGTAAGGAGCGGGTAAACCTCAATGAGCAGTTCTTC. The encoded protein is CASSKERVNLNEQFF. The chain joins TRBV19 to TRBJ2-1; D is possibly TRBD2 (6 bases). Trimming took off 4 bases at V and 6 bases at J, with 16 bases between the two ends. In germline, CDR1 is LNHDA, CDR2 SQIVND (reference sequence). The CDR3 covers 15 residues.

The chain links TRBV7-9 to TRBJ1-1, with 8 positions matching TRBD1. Germline loops: CDR1 SEHNR, CDR2 FQNEAQ (reference sequence). The CDR3 covers 16 residues. V was clipped by 4 bases and J by 1 base; unmatched bases: 8. CDR3 residues: CASSSTAGTGNTEAFF. CDR3 DNA: TGTGCCAGCAGCTCTACGGCGGGGACAGGGAACACTGAAGCTTTCTTT.

The V call is TRBV10-3, the J call TRBJ2-3; TRBD2 might be the D (6 bases). Looked up from germline, CDR1 is ENHRY and CDR2 is SYGVKD. The length of the CDR3 is 15 residues. V was trimmed by 6 bases and J by 2 bases, leaving 15 bases between them. The CDR3 spells CAIRNGGGITDTQYF. CDR3 nucleotides: TGTGCCATCAGAAATGGTGGGGGGATCACAGATACGCAGTATTTT.

This chain links TRBV4-1 with TRBJ2-1; 10 bases are shared with TRBD2. The CDR3 is made up of 17 amino acids. The J segment lost 4 bases and the V segment lost 1 base, leaving 7 bases of the junction unmatched. In germline, CDR1 is MGHRA, CDR2 YSYEKL. As DNA, the CDR3 is TGCGCCAGCAGCCAAGGGTCCGGACTAGCGGAATACAATGAGCAGTTCTTC. It codes for CASSQGSGLAEYNEQFF.

This clone has just one count. The V call is TRBV5-4, the J call TRBJ1-4, with 8 bases identical to TRBD1. The CDR3 extends over 14 amino acids. CDR1 is SGHNT and CDR2 is YYREEE in the germline V gene (reference sequence). V lost 3 bases to trimming and J lost 8 bases; unmatched junction nucleotides: 6. In nucleotides, the CDR3 is TGTGCCAGCAGCTGGAAGGACAGGGAGGAAAAACTGTTTTTT. Translation gives CASSWKDREEKLFF.

This clone was seen only once. The chain combines TRBV5-1 with TRBJ2-1; 9 bases map to TRBD1. Germline values: CDR1 SGHRS, CDR2 YFSETQ. V gave up 0 bases and J gave up 7 bases; unmatched junction bases: 5. This CDR3 spans 15 amino acids. The CDR3 DNA sequence: TGCGCCAGCAGCTTGGGACAGGGGGTTCGAAATGAGCAGTTCTTC. Amino acids: CASSLGQGVRNEQFF.

This clone was counted a few times. J is TRBJ2-3 and V is TRBV4-1; D remains unclear. This CDR3 is 12 amino acids long. From germline, CDR1 is MGHRA and CDR2 YSYEKL. V was shortened by 3 bases and J by 2 bases, with 3 bases between the two germline ends. CDR3 sequence reads: CASSHITDTQYF. Here the CDR3 DNA reads TGCGCCAGCAGCCACATCACAGATACGCAGTATTTT.

This chain joins TRBV4-1 and TRBJ2-1; 10 bases match TRBD2. Germline V gives CDR1 MGHRA, CDR2 YSYEKL. V was clipped by 5 bases and J by 9 bases; unmatched bases: 10. This CDR3 region has 15 residues. The DNA of the CDR3 is TGCGCCAGCAGCTCAGTAGCGGGGGGCGCGGGTGAGCAGTTCTTC. The encoded protein is CASSSVAGGAGEQFF.

The chain links TRBV9 to TRBJ1-5; a possible D gene is TRBD1 (6 bases). The germline V and J ends were trimmed by 5 bases and 7 bases, with 16 bases remaining between them. Germline CDR1 reads SGDLS; CDR2 reads YYNGEE. The CDR3 totals 14 residues. CDR3 sequence: CASSGGAGSQPQHF. CDR3 in DNA: TGTGCCAGCAGTGGGGGGGCAGGTTCCCAGCCCCAGCATTTT.

The V and J genes are TRBV2 and TRBJ2-4; 7 bases are a match to TRBD1. V dropped 4 bases and J dropped 0; count of bases not matched to a gene: 6. CDR3 length: 16 residues. Germline V CDR1 and CDR2: SNHLY, FYNNEI. CDR3 region: CASSGQGVGAKNIQYF. The CDR3 DNA reads as TGTGCCAGCAGTGGGCAGGGGGTAGGAGCCAAAAACATTCAGTACTTC.

The J gene is TRBJ2-5, the V gene TRBV12-5; 16 bases line up with TRBD2. The CDR3 is 17 residues long. Unmatched junction bases numbered 6, after V lost 5 bases and J lost 3 bases. Germline CDR1 reads LGHNT; CDR2 reads FRNRAP. CDR3 sequence reads: CASGAPGLAGGEETQYF. CDR3 DNA: TGTGCTAGTGGTGCCCCGGGACTAGCGGGGGGGGAAGAGACCCAGTACTTC.

This rearrangement joins TRBV15 to TRBJ1-2, with 10 bases identical to TRBD1. The length of the CDR3 is 15 residues. J lost 5 bases, V lost 6 bases, and 9 bases had no gene match. Germline V gene sequence: CDR1 LNHNV, CDR2 YYDKDF (reference sequence). CDR3: CATSPTGGIWYGYTF. CDR3 coding DNA: TGTGCCACCAGTCCGACAGGGGGCATTTGGTATGGCTACACCTTC. The variable domain in full, completed from reference TRBV15 and TRBJ1-2, reads DAMVIQNPRYQVTQFGKPVTLSCSQTLNHNVMYWYQQKSSQAPKLLFHYYDKDFNNEADTPDNFQSRRPNTSFCFLDIRSPGLGDTAMYLCATSPTGGIWYGYTFGSGTRLTVV.